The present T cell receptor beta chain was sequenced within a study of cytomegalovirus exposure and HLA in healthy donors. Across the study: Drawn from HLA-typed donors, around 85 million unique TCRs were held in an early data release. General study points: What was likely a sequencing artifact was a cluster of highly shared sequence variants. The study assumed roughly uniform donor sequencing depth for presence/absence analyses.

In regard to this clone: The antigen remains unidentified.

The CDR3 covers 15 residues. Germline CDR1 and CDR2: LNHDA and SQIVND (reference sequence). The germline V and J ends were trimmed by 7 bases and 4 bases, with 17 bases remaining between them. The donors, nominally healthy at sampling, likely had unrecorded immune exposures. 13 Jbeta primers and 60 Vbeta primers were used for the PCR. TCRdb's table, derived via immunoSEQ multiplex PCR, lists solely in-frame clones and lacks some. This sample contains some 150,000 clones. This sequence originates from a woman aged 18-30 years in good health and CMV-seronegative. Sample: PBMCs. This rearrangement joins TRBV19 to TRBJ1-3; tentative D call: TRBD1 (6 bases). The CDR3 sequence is CASIDPGGSGNTIYF. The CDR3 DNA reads TGTGCCAGTATTGATCCGGGGGGCTCCGGAAACACCATATATTTT.